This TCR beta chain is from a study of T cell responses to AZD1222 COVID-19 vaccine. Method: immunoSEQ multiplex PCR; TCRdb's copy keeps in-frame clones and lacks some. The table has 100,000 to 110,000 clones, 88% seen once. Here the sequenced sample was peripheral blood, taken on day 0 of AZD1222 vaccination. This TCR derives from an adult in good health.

This CDR3 is CASSLQVARNTGELFF. DNA for the CDR3: TGTGCCAGCAGCTTGCAAGTAGCGCGGAACACCGGGGAGCTGTTTTTT. The chain combines TRBV5-6 with TRBJ2-2; weak D call: TRBD2 (5 bases). Trimming pared 1 base from V and 1 base from J, leaving 11 bases between. The CDR3 extends over 16 amino acids. Per germline, CDR1 SGHDT and CDR2 YYEEEE.